This passage covers 22 T cell receptor beta chains from one sample sequenced in a study of human T cells and chemical hapten exposure. Unfractionated whole blood yielded total RNA. MiXCR was run by TCRdb on the 5' RACE reads, yielding one entry per CDR3 protein. The data contain 150,000 or so distinct CDR3 sequences, 4.1% of them singletons. These receptor sequences come from a female donor in good health.

This clonotype occurred many times. The chain has TRBV5-1 and TRBJ2-1, with 7 bases that match TRBD1. Germline loops: CDR1 SGHRS, CDR2 YFSETQ. The CDR3 has 16 residues. Trimming cost V 3 bases and J 3 bases; bases outside gene matches: 9. The CDR3 spells CASSSPPGQNYNEQFF. The CDR3 nucleotides read TGCGCCAGCAGCTCCCCTCCGGGACAGAACTACAATGAGCAGTTCTTC.

In this sample, this clonotype turned up many times. The chain recombines TRBV6-6 with TRBJ2-3; 11 bases line up with TRBD2. There are 15 residues in the CDR3. Looked up from germline, CDR1 is MNHNY and CDR2 is SVGAGI (reference sequence). J gave up 2 bases and V 7 bases, and 5 bases lay outside the gene matches. CDR3 in amino acids: CASTQTSGNTDTQYF. For the CDR3, the DNA is TGTGCCAGCACCCAGACTAGCGGGAACACAGATACGCAGTATTTT.

Ten or more counts support this clonotype. The rearrangement joins TRBV18 to TRBJ1-1; 11 nucleotides match TRBD1. The germline CDR1 and CDR2 sequences are KGHSH and LQKENI. CDR3 length equals 15 residues. V shed 2 bases and J 5 bases; nucleotides not matched to a gene: 4. The CDR3 DNA follows: TGTGCCAGCTCACCAGGGACAGGGGGTGAGACTGAAGCTTTCTTT. Translated, it gives CASSPGTGGETEAFF.

This clonotype has a count of ten or more. The J gene is TRBJ2-1, the V gene TRBV12-3 or TRBV12-4; maybe TRBD1 (6 bases). CDR3 size: 15 residues. Trimming left V 3 bases short and J 4 bases short, with 13 bases between. In DNA form, the CDR3 reads TGTGCCAGCAGTTTCCACCTACAGGGATACAATGAGCAGTTCTTC. It encodes CASSFHLQGYNEQFF.

This clonotype was seen a few times. One base away lies a much larger clone, so this may be a sequencing read error. The CDR3 DNA sequence: TGTGCCAGCAGCTGTGGGGGGTCTGAAGCTTTCTTT. It yields the protein CASSCGGSEAFF. The J gene is TRBJ1-1, the V gene TRBV7-9, with TRBD1 as a possible D gene (5 bases). Trimming pared 4 bases from V and 6 bases from J, leaving 9 bases between. CDR3 length equals 12 residues. CDR1 and CDR2 from the germline V gene are SEHNR and FQNEAQ (reference sequence).

This clonotype was recorded many times. The V gene is TRBV9, the J gene TRBJ1-5, with unresolved D. V was pared by 5 bases and J by 4 bases, with 13 bases between. The CDR3 consists of 14 residues. Germline values: CDR1 SGDLS, CDR2 YYNGEE. CDR3 sequence: CASSRAMFNQPQHF. The CDR3 DNA follows: TGTGCCAGCAGTAGGGCCATGTTTAATCAGCCCCAGCATTTT.

This clonotype was counted many times. The chain joins TRBV6-1 to TRBJ1-2; possible D gene TRBD1, 5 bases. V gave up 0 bases and J gave up 7 bases, with 12 bases separating them. The germline V gene has CDR1 MNHNS and CDR2 SASEGT. The CDR3 has 14 amino acids. DNA for the CDR3: TGTGCCAGCAGTGAAGCGGGGCAGGGCCGTGGCTACACCTTC. Translating it yields CASSEAGQGRGYTF.

Many counts were recorded for this clonotype. The CDR3 loop reads CASTRWGVRNEQFF. CDR3 DNA sequence: TGTGCCAGCACCCGGTGGGGGGTGAGGAATGAGCAGTTCTTC. The chain is built from TRBV7-9 and TRBJ2-1; maybe TRBD2 (6 bases). Per the germline V gene, CDR1 is SEHNR and CDR2 is FQNEAQ (reference sequence). Trimming stripped 7 bases from V and 7 bases from J, with 17 bases between. The CDR3 loop spans 14 amino acids.

This clonotype was detected a few times. V usage is TRBV19 and J usage is TRBJ2-2; TRBD2 might be the D (5 bases). V lost 5 bases, J lost 6 bases, and 7 bases lay in between. Germline V gives CDR1 LNHDA, CDR2 SQIVND (reference sequence). The CDR3 has 12 amino acids. This CDR3 is CASSEGSGELFF. The CDR3 nucleotides are TGTGCCAGTAGTGAGGGATCCGGGGAGCTGTTTTTT.

This clonotype has a handful of counts. V is TRBV6-2 or TRBV6-3 and J is TRBJ1-2, with D perhaps TRBD1 (5 bases). The CDR3 has 16 residues. V was clipped by 7 bases and J by 7 bases, with 25 bases between them. Germline CDR1 reads MNHEY; CDR2 reads SVGEGT. The CDR3, as DNA: TGTGCCAGCAAGTTAGCAGGGTCACGTCGTATATGTGGCTACACCTTC. Translated: CASKLAGSRRICGYTF.

This clonotype was detected ten times or more. The J gene is TRBJ1-2, the V gene TRBV6-2 or TRBV6-3; D is possibly TRBD1 (6 bases). There are 13 residues in the CDR3. V was shortened by 6 bases and J by 9 bases, with 17 bases between the two germline ends. Germline V gives CDR1 MNHEY, CDR2 SVGEGT. This CDR3 is CASSRNRDTSYTF. CDR3 DNA: TGTGCCAGCAGCCGCAACAGGGATACGAGCTACACCTTC.

This clonotype was detected a few times. This rearrangement joins TRBV7-8 to TRBJ1-1; a possible D gene is TRBD1 (5 bases). V was pared by 1 base and J by 11 bases, with 14 bases between. Germline CDR1 reads SGHVS; CDR2 reads FQNEAQ. This CDR3 comprises 13 residues. The CDR3 sequence is CASSLEPGTNAFF. In DNA form, the CDR3 reads TGTGCCAGCAGCTTAGAGCCGGGGACGAATGCTTTCTTT.

This clonotype has ten or more counts. This chain connects TRBV12-3 or TRBV12-4 to TRBJ2-3; D perhaps matches TRBD2 (5 bases). This CDR3 is 15 amino acids long. V shed 3 bases and J shed 2 bases, with 12 bases lying between them. This CDR3 is CASSFRTSNTDTQYF. The DNA of the CDR3 is TGTGCCAGCAGTTTTCGGACTTCTAACACAGATACGCAGTATTTT.

V and J are TRBV6-1 and TRBJ1-5, with no clear D. The germline V and J ends were trimmed by 2 bases and 2 bases, with 7 bases remaining between them. CDR3 length: 14 amino acids. Germline CDR1 MNHNS, CDR2 SASEGT. This CDR3 is CASSEMAGNQPQHF. The CDR3 bases are TGTGCCAGCAGTGAAATGGCTGGCAATCAGCCCCAGCATTTT.

CDR3 coding DNA: TGTGCCACCAGCAGGCGGGGGCAGGGAGGGAATGAGCAGTTCTTC. It yields the protein CATSRRGQGGNEQFF. The chain recombines TRBV15 with TRBJ2-1; perhaps TRBD2 as D (7 bases). The CDR3 runs to 15 residues. V dropped 3 bases and J dropped 7 bases, with 16 bases sitting between them. CDR1 and CDR2 (germline): LNHNV, YYDKDF (reference sequence).

This clonotype appeared many times. The chain couples TRBV7-2 to TRBJ2-3; D remains ambiguous. The CDR3 sequence is 14 residues long. Germline CDR1 is SGHTA and CDR2 is FQGNSA. V was shortened by 2 bases and J by 0 bases, with 6 bases between the two germline ends. The CDR3 DNA reads TGTGCCAGCAGCTTACGCCCTAGCACAGATACGCAGTATTTT. Its translation is CASSLRPSTDTQYF.

There are many counts of this clonotype. This chain's CDR3 is CASSSSGGDNEQFF. The CDR3 DNA is TGCGCCAGCAGCTCGTCGGGGGGTGACAATGAGCAGTTCTTC. The chain recombines TRBV5-1 with TRBJ2-1, with 7 nucleotides matching TRBD2. The CDR3 extends over 14 amino acids. CDR1 SGHRS and CDR2 YFSETQ come from the germline V gene. With V trimmed by 3 bases and J by 5 bases, 5 bases remained unmatched.

The chain joins TRBV11-2 to TRBJ1-3, with TRBD1 as a possible D gene (6 bases). Germline V CDR1 and CDR2: SGHAT, FQNNGV. V lost 5 bases and J 2 bases, leaving 13 bases between the germline ends. The CDR3 has 15 amino acids. CDR3 residues: CASSTTGFPGNTIYF. As DNA, the CDR3 is TGTGCCAGCAGCACAACAGGGTTCCCTGGAAACACCATATATTTT.

This clonotype was seen at least ten times. V usage is TRBV7-2 and J usage is TRBJ2-1, with a possible D match to TRBD2 (5 bases). In germline, CDR1 is SGHTA, CDR2 FQGNSA. V dropped 5 bases and J dropped 9 bases, with 20 bases sitting between them. The CDR3 consists of 15 residues. CDR3 loop: CASSRVAWQTGEQFF. The CDR3 nucleotides read TGTGCCAGCAGCCGCGTAGCGTGGCAAACGGGTGAGCAGTTCTTC.

This clonotype came up many times. This sequence joins TRBV7-8 and TRBJ1-4, with D possibly matching TRBD1 (5 bases). The CDR3 contains 17 residues. Trimming took off 5 bases at V and 5 bases at J, with 21 bases between the two ends. In germline, CDR1 is SGHVS, CDR2 FQNEAQ. The DNA of the CDR3 is TGTGCCAGCAGCCCCGGGGCATCCACCGGCGTAAATGAAAAACTGTTTTTT. Encoded protein: CASSPGASTGVNEKLFF. Looking up the rest from reference TRBV7-8 and TRBJ1-4 gives the full variable domain: GAGVSQSPRYKVAKRGQDVALRCDPISGHVSLFWYQQALGQGPEFLTYFQNEAQLDKSGLPSDRFFAERPEGSVSTLKIQRTQQEDSAVYLCASSPGASTGVNEKLFFGSGTQLSVL.

This clonotype was counted at least ten times. The rearrangement uses TRBV9 and TRBJ2-3; D perhaps matches TRBD1 (5 bases). CDR3 size: 16 residues. Germline assignment: CDR1 SGDLS and CDR2 YYNGEE. The ends were cut back, 2 bases at V and 2 bases at J, with 15 bases in the middle. The CDR3 is CASSVNIRVSTDTQYF. For the CDR3, the DNA is TGTGCCAGCAGCGTTAATATCAGGGTCTCCACAGATACGCAGTATTTT.

Ten or more counts support this clonotype. The V gene is TRBV3-1, the J gene TRBJ2-5, with D unresolved. V was shortened by 3 bases and J by 5 bases, with 10 bases between the two germline ends. Germline V CDR1 and CDR2: LGHDT, YNNKEL (reference sequence). The CDR3 is 13 residues long. The CDR3 bases are TGTGCCAGCAGCCACGCTAGAATGGAGACCCAGTACTTC. Protein sequence: CASSHARMETQYF.